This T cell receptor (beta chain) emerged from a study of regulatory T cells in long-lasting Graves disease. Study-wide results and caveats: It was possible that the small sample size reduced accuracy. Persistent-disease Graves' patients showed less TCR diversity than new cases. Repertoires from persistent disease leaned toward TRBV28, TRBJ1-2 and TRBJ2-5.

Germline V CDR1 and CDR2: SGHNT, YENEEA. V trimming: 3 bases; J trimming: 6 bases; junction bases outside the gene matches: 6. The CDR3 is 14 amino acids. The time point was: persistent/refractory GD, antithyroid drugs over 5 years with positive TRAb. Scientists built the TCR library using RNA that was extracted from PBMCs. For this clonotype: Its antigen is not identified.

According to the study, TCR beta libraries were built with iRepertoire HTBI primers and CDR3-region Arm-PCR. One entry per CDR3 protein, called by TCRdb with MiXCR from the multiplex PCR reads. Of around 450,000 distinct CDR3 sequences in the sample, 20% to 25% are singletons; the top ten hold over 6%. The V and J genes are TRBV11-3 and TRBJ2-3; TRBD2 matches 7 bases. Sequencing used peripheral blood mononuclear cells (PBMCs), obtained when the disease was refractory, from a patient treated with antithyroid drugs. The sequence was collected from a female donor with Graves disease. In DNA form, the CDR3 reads TGTGCCAGCAGCTTGCGACTAGCTGGGGATACGCAGTATTTT. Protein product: CASSLRLAGDTQYF.